This T cell receptor (beta chain) came from a study of blood T cell repertoires in COVID-19. Study as a whole: Both acute and convalescent COVID-19 samples were obtained from the United States, Italy and Spain. In each case, the material was cDNA or gDNA derived from T cells, B-cell-depleted T cells, or PBMCs.

Deletions cut 5 bases from V and 2 bases from J, with 14 bases between. Germline values: CDR1 SGHRS, CDR2 YFSETQ. This CDR3 spans 15 amino acids. Original data processing: Reference gene primer amplification gave estimated nucleated cell counts. Only in-frame clones appear in the TCRdb table, and some are missing; sequencing was by immunoSEQ multiplex PCR. For V, J and clone size, that table is used; D and trimming come from the DNA. The profile shows approximately 75,000 clones, roughly four fifths of them singletons. Sample: peripheral blood. The clonotype comes from a human donor in a cohort sampled during active COVID-19. The chain recombines TRBV5-1 with TRBJ1-3; a possible D gene is TRBD1 (6 bases). The CDR3 here is CASRPTGQPGNTIYF. The CDR3 region has the DNA TGCGCCAGCAGGCCTACTGGACAGCCTGGAAACACCATATATTTT. The full variable domain, its missing parts supplied by reference TRBV5-1 and TRBJ1-3, is KAGVTQTPRYLIKTRGQQVTLSCSPISGHRSVSWYQQTPGQGLQFLFEYFSETQRNKGNFPGRFSGRQFSNSRSEMNVSTLELGDSALYLCASRPTGQPGNTIYFGEGSWLTVV.